Here is one T cell receptor beta chain with its context. This sample was taken from a study of blood T cell repertoires in COVID-19. This CDR3 has 17 residues. Germline V lookup: CDR1 MGHRA, CDR2 YSYEKL. After removal of 4 bases from V and 2 bases from J, the junction contained 8 bases not matched to a gene. Sequencing used immunoSEQ multiplex PCR; TCRdb keeps in-frame clones, though not all of them. The sample includes about 190,000 clones, around 85% of them seen just once. Patients of the Seattle cohort, enrolled during active infection, were followed longitudinally. Input material: peripheral blood. This chain connects TRBV4-1 to TRBJ2-7; 13 nucleotides align to TRBD2. The TCR was taken from a man at least 80 years old with COVID-19, enrolled during active disease. The CDR3 here is CASSPGLAGHSAYEQYF. CDR3 in DNA: TGCGCCAGCAGCCCGGGACTAGCGGGGCATAGCGCCTACGAGCAGTACTTC.